The rows below give T cell receptor beta chains drawn from one sample of a study of blood T cell dynamics during melanoma immunotherapy. Libraries were prepared by immunoSEQ multiplex PCR; TCRdb keeps only in-frame clonotypes and omits some of them. This repertoire shows about 7,600 clones, around 85% found once; its top ten account for around 5%. The starting material was blood, obtained from a patient treated with checkpoint blockade. The receptors derive from a human donor with melanoma. The conserved cysteine and the conserved F or W are not part of the CDR3 here. A D gene is named only where the DNA matches it firmly.

j_call,d_call,v_call,cdr3_aa
TRBJ2-7,TRBD1,TRBV5-4,ASSSSGGHEQY
TRBJ1-2,TRBD1,TRBV2,ASSLDRDRGYT
TRBJ1-2,.,TRBV7-2,ASSLTRAANYGYT
TRBJ1-6,.,TRBV29-1,SVAVEGDSPLH
TRBJ1-5,.,TRBV7-8,ASSLGQDNQPQH
TRBJ1-2,.,TRBV29-1,SVEGWDLYGYT
TRBJ2-7,TRBD1,TRBV6-5,ASRQTGVLKRQY
TRBJ2-7,TRBD2,TRBV5-4,ASSGLGAGAAYEQY
TRBJ1-2,.,TRBV5-4,ASSLGGPTWGNYGYT
TRBJ2-1,TRBD2,TRBV7-2,ASSLSSGAYNEQF
TRBJ2-1,TRBD2,TRBV2,ASSGLALYNEQF